The clone carrying this T cell receptor (beta chain) was observed once. Its antigen is as yet unknown. The sample belongs to a study of early T cells in non-severe SARS-CoV-2 infection. Turning to the study itself: Investigators sequenced bulk RNA drawn from unsorted whole blood, and chains remained unpaired.

Study-level results: Lookups in VDJdb leaned toward anti-spike CD8 responses and missed private and CD4 specificities.

TCRdb fed the 5' RACE reads into MiXCR, producing one record per CDR3 protein. Among 90,000 to 120,000 distinct CDR3 sequences listed, 12% were seen once. The CDR3 spans 13 residues. V was pared by 7 bases and J by 1 base, with 11 bases between. CDR1 is SGHRS, CDR2 YFSETQ, per germline. Source material: whole blood. The chain has TRBV5-1 and TRBJ1-1; D gene uncertain. The receptor's source is an adult who was a healthcare worker with PCR-confirmed SARS-CoV-2 infection or an uninfected control (not recorded which). This CDR3 is CASQQDPNTEAFF. DNA for the CDR3: TGCGCCAGCCAGCAGGACCCGAACACTGAAGCTTTCTTT.